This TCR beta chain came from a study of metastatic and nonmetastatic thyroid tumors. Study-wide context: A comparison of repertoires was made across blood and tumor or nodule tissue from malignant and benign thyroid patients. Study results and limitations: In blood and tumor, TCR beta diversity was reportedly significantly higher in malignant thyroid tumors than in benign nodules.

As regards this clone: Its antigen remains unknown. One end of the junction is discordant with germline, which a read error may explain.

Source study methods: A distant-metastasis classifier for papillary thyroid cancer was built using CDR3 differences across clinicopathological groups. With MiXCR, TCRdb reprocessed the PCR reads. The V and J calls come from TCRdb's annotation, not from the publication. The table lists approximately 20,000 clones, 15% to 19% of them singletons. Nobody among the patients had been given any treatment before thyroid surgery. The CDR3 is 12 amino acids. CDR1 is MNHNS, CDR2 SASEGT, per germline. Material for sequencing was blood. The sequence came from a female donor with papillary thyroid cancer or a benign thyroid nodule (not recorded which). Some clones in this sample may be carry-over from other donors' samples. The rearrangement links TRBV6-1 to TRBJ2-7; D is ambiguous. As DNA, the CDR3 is TGCTCCAGCAGTGAGACCTCCTACGATCAGTACTTC. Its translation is CSSSETSYDQYF.